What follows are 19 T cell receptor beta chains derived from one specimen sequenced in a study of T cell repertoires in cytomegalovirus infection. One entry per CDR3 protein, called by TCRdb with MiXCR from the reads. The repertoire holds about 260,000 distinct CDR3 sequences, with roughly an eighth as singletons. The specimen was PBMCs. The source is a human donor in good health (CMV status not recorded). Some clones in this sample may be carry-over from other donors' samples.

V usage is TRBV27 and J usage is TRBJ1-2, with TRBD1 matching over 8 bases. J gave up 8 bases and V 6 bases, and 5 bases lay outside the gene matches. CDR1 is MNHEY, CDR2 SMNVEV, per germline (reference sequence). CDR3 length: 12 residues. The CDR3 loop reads CASRATGAGYTF. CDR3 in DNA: TGTGCCAGCAGGGCGACAGGGGCCGGCTACACCTTC.

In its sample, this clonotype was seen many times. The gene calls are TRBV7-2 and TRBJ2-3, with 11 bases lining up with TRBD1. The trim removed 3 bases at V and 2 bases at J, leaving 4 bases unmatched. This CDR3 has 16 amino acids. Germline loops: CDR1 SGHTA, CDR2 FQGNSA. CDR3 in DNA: TGTGCCAGCAGCTTCGGACAGGGGGCCGTCACAGATACGCAGTATTTT. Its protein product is CASSFGQGAVTDTQYF.

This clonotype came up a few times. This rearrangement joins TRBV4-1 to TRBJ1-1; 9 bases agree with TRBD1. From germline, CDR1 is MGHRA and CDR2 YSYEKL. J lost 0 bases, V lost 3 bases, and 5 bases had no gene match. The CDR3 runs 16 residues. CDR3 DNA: TGCGCCAGCAGCCAGGTTCGGGACAGGGTGAACACTGAAGCTTTCTTT. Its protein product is CASSQVRDRVNTEAFF.

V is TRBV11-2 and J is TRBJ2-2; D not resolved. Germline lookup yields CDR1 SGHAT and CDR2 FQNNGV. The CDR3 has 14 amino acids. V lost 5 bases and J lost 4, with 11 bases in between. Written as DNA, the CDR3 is TGTGCCAGCAGCGTACTTACGGGCACCGGGGAGCTGTTTTTT. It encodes CASSVLTGTGELFF.

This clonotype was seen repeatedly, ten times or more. The DNA for the CDR3 is TGTGCCAGCAGCTTATTGGGCCAAGTCGATTCACCCCTCCACTTT. Its protein is CASSLLGQVDSPLHF. The chain recombines TRBV7-9 with TRBJ1-6, with D hard to call. Per the germline V gene, CDR1 is SEHNR and CDR2 is FQNEAQ (reference sequence). The CDR3 has 15 residues. V lost 2 bases and J lost 8, with 13 bases in between.

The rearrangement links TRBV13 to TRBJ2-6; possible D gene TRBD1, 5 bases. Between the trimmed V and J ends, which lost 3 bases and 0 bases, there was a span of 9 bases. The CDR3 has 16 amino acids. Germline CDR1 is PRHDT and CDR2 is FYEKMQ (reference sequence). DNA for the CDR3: TGTGCCAGCAGCTTCCGGACACTCTCTGGGGCCAACGTCCTGACTTTC. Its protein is CASSFRTLSGANVLTF.

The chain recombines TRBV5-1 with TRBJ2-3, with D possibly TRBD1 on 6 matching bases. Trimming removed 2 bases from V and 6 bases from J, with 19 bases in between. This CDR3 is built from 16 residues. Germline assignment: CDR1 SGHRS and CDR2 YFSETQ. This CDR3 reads CASSLSEPLRGDTQYF. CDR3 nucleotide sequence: TGCGCCAGCAGCTTATCGGAGCCTCTAAGGGGGGATACGCAGTATTTT. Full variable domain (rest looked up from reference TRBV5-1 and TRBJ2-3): KAGVTQTPRYLIKTRGQQVTLSCSPISGHRSVSWYQQTPGQGLQFLFEYFSETQRNKGNFPGRFSGRQFSNSRSEMNVSTLELGDSALYLCASSLSEPLRGDTQYFGPGTRLTVL.

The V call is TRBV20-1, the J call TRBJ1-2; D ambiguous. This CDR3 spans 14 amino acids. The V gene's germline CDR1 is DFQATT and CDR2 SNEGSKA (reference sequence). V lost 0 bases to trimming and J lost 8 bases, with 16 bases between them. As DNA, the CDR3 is TGCAGTGCTAGAGATAGGGCGGAACTCTACGGCTACACCTTC. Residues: CSARDRAELYGYTF.

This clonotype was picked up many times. The DNA for the CDR3 is TGTGCCAGCAGTTTATTTTCTCAACAGGGACACGAGCAGTTCTTC. Its translation is CASSLFSQQGHEQFF. The chain employs TRBV12-3 or TRBV12-4 and TRBJ2-1, with D possibly TRBD1 on 6 matching bases. The CDR3 sequence is 15 residues long. V dropped 2 bases and J dropped 10 bases, with 18 bases sitting between them.

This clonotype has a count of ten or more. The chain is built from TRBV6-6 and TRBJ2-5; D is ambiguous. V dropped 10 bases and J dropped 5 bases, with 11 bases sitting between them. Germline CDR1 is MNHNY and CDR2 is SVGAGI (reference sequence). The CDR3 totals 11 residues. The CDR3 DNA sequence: TGTGCCATCGGAAATCACGAGACCCAGTACTTC. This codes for CAIGNHETQYF.

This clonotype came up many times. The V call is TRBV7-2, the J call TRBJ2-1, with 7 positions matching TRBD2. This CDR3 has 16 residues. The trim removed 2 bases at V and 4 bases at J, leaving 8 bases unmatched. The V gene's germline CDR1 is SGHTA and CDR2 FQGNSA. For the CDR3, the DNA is TGTGCCAGCAGCTTAAAGTGGGGCGGGAGTTACAATGAGCAGTTCTTC. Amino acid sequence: CASSLKWGGSYNEQFF.

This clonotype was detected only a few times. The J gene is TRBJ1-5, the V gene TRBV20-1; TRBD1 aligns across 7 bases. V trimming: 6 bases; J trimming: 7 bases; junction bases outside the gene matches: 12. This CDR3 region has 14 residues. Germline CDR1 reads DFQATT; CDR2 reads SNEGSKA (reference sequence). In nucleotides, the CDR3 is TGCAGTGCCCCGGGACAGAGATCAGCGCAGCCCCAGCATTTT. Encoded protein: CSAPGQRSAQPQHF.

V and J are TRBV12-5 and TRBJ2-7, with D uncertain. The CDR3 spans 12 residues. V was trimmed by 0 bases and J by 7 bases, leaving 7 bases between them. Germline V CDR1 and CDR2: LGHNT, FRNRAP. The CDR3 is CASGLVPIEQYF. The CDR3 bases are TGTGCTAGTGGTTTGGTACCAATTGAGCAGTACTTC.

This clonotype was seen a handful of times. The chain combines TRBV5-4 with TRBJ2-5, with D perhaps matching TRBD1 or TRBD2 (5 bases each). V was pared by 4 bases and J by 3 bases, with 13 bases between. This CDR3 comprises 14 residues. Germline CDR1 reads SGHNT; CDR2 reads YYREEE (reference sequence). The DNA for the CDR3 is TGTGCCAGCAGCACCACCGGGGCCAAAGAGACCCAGTACTTC. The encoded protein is CASSTTGAKETQYF.

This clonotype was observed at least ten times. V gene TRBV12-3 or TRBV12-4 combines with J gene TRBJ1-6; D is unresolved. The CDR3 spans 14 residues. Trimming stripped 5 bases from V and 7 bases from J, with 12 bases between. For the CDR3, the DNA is TGTGCCAGCAGTACAAGGGCGGCGAATTCACCCCTCCACTTT. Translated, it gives CASSTRAANSPLHF.

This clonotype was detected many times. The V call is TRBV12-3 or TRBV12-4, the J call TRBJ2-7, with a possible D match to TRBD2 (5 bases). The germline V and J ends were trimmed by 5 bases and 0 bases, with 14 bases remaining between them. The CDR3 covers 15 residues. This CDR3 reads CASSTRERRSYEQYF. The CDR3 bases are TGTGCCAGCAGTACAAGGGAGCGGCGCTCCTACGAGCAGTACTTC.

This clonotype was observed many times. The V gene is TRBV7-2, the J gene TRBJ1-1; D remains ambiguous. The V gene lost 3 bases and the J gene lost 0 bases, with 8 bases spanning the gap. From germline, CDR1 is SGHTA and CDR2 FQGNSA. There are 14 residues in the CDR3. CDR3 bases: TGTGCCAGCAGCTTGTTTCTCATGAACACTGAAGCTTTCTTT. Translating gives CASSLFLMNTEAFF. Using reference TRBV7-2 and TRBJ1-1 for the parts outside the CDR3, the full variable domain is GAGVSQSPSNKVTEKGKDVELRCDPISGHTALYWYRQSLGQGLEFLIYFQGNSAPDKSGLPSDRFSAERTGGSVSTLTIQRTQQEDSAVYLCASSLFLMNTEAFFGQGTRLTVV.

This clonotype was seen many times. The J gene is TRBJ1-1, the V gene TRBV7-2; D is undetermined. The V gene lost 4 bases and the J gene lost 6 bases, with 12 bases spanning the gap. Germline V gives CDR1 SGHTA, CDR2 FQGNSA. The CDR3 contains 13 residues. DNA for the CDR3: TGTGCCAGCAGCTCCCCTCCATCGGCTGAAGCTTTCTTT. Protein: CASSSPPSAEAFF.

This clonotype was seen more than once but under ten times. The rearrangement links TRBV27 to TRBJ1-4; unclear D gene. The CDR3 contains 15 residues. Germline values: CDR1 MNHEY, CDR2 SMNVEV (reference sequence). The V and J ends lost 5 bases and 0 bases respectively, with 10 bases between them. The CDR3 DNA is TGTGCCAGCAGTCCAGAATATGCAACTAATGAAAAACTGTTTTTT. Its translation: CASSPEYATNEKLFF. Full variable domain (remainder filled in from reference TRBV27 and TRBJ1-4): EAQVTQNPRYLITVTGKKLTVTCSQNMNHEYMSWYRQDPGLGLRQIYYSMNVEVTDKGDVPEGYKVSRKEKRNFPLILESPSPNQTSLYFCASSPEYATNEKLFFGSGTQLSVL.